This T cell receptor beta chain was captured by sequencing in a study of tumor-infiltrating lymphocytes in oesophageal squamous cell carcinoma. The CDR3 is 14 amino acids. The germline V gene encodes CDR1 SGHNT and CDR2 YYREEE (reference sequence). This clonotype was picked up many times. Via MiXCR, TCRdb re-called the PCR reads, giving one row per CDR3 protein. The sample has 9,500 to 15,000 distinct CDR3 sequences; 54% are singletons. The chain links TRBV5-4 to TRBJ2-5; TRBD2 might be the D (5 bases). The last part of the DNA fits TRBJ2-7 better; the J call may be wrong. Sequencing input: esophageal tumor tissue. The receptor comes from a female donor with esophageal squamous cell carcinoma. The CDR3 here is CASSLMGVPYEQYF. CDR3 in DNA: TGTGCCAGCAGCTTGATGGGAGTACCCTACGAGCAGTACTTC.